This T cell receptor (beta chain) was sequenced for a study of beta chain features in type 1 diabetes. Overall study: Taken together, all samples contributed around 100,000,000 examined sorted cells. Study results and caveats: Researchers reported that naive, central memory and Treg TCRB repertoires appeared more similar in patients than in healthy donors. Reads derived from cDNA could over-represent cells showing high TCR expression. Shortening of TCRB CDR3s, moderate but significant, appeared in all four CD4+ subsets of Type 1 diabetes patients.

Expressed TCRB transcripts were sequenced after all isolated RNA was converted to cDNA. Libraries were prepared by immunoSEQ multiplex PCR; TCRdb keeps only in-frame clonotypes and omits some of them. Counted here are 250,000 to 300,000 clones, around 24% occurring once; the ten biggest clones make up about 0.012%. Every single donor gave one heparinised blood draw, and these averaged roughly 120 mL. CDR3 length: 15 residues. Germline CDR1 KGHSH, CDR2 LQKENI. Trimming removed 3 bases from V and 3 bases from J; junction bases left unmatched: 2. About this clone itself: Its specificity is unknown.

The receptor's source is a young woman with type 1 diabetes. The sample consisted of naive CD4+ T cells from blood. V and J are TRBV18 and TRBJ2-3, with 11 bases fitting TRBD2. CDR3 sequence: CASSPGLAETDTQYF. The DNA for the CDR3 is TGTGCCAGCTCACCGGGACTAGCGGAGACAGATACGCAGTATTTT.